The entry below gives a single TCR beta chain sequence along with its context. Its antigen remains undetermined. Base qualities were left out, and no much larger clone turns up one base away. The data were taken from a study of technical replicates of blood from several donors (dated by TCRdb to 2016 to 2017). Libraries were built with the immunoSEQ multiplex PCR assay. TCRdb mirrors the immuneACCESS table, restricted to in-frame sequences. Some clones are absent from its copies; in checked studies, under half trace to an unresolved V gene, and the reason for the others is unknown. This sample is represented by 10,000 to 15,000 clones; around 79% of them were singletons. The ten largest clones capture 9% to 15% of the sample. From the cysteine up to the phenylalanine, the CDR3 has a length of 17 residues. Only the CDR3 DNA stays, 51 bases, in frame from base 1. A distance of 17 bases separates the germline ends of V and J, which lose 0 bases and 1 base respectively. Based on the germline V gene, the CDR1 and CDR2 sequences are SGHRS and YFSETQ.

The TCR was taken from a human donor in good health. Sequenced: PBMCs. In this chain, TRBV5-1 is recombined with TRBJ2-7; D gene: possibly TRBD1, on 6 matching bases. The nucleotide sequence is TGCGCCAGCAGCTTGGCCCCAGGGGCGCAAGGGTCCTACGAGCAGTACTTC. Protein translation: CASSLAPGAQGSYEQYF.